The TCR beta chain under discussion was sequenced for a study of blood T cell repertoires in COVID-19. Study in general: COVID-19 samples collected from the United States, Italy and Spain covered acute and convalescent phases. PBMCs, B-cell-depleted T cells, or T cells were the source of the cDNA or gDNA that made up the material.

This CDR3 contains 15 residues. Per germline, CDR1 SGHAT and CDR2 FQNNGV. V shed 6 bases and J 3 bases; nucleotides not matched to a gene: 7. In the study's own analysis: Estimated nucleated cell counts came from reference gene primer amplification. Assay: immunoSEQ multiplex PCR; the TCRdb copy retains only in-frame clones and omits some. V and J calls and clone size are copied from that table; D and trimming were computed from the DNA. The profile shows approximately 290,000 clones, roughly 89% of them singletons. The clonotype comes from a man aged 25-45 years with acute or convalescent COVID-19. The J gene is TRBJ2-7, the V gene TRBV11-2; 11 bases are a match to TRBD2. Sample: peripheral blood. Written as DNA, the CDR3 is TGTGCCAGCAGTTTAACTAGCGGGAGCAACTACGAGCAGTACTTC. This encodes CASSLTSGSNYEQYF.